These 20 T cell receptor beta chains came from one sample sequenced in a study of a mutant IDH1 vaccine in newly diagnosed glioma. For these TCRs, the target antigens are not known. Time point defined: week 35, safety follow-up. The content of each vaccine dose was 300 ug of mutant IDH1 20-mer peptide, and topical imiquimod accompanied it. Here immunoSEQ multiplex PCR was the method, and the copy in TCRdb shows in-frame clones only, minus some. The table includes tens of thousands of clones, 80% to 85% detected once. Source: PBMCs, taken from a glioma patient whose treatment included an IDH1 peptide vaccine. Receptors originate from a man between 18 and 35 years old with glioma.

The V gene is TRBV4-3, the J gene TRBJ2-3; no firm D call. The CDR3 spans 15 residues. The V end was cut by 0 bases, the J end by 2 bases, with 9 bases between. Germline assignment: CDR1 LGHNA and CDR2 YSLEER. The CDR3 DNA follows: TGCGCCAGCAGCCAAGATTTTAGGACCACAGATACGCAGTATTTT. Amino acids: CASSQDFRTTDTQYF.

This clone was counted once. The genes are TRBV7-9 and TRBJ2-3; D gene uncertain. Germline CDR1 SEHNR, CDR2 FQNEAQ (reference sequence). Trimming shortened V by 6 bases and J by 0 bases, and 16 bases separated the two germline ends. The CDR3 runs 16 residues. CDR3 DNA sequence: TGTGCCAGCAGTCCCGGACCGACTTGGAGCACAGATACGCAGTATTTT. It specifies CASSPGPTWSTDTQYF.

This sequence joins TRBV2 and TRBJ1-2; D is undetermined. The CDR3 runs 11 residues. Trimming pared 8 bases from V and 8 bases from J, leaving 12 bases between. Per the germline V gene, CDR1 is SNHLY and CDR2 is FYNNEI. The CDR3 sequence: CASGVYMGYTF. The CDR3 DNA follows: TGTGCCAGCGGGGTGTATATGGGCTACACCTTC. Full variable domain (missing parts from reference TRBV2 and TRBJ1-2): EPEVTQTPSHQVTQMGQEVILRCVPISNHLYFYWYRQILGQKVEFLVSFYNNEISEKSEIFDDQFSVERPDGSNFTLKIRSTKLEDSAMYFCASGVYMGYTFGSGTRLTVV.

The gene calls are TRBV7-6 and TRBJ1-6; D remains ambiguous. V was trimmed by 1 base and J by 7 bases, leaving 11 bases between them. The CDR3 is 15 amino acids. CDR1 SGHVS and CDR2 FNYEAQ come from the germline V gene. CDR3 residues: CASSLDPGSNSPLHF. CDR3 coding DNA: TGTGCCAGCAGCTTAGACCCGGGATCGAATTCACCCCTCCACTTT. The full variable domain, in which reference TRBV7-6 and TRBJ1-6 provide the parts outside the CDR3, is GAGVSQSPRYKVTKRGQDVALRCDPISGHVSLYWYRQALGQGPEFLTYFNYEAQQDKSGLPNDRFSAERPEGSISTLTIQRTEQRDSAMYRCASSLDPGSNSPLHFGNGTRLTVT.

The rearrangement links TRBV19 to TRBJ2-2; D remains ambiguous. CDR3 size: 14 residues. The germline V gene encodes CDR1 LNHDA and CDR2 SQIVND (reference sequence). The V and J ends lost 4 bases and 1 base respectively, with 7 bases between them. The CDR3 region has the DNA TGTGCCAGTAGTACTAGTTGGAACACCGGGGAGCTGTTTTTT. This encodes CASSTSWNTGELFF. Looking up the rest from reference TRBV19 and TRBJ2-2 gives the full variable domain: DGGITQSPKYLFRKEGQNVTLSCEQNLNHDAMYWYRQDPGQGLRLIYYSQIVNDFQKGDIAEGYSVSREKKESFPLTVTSAQKNPTAFYLCASSTSWNTGELFFGEGSRLTVL.

The CDR3 protein is CASSYKYGTYEQYF. The CDR3 region has the DNA TGCGCCAGCAGCTACAAGTACGGCACCTACGAGCAGTACTTC. The gene calls are TRBV5-1 and TRBJ2-7; D unresolved. CDR1 is SGHRS and CDR2 is YFSETQ in the germline V gene. The CDR3 has 14 amino acids. Trimming removed 3 bases from V and 2 bases from J, with 12 bases in between.

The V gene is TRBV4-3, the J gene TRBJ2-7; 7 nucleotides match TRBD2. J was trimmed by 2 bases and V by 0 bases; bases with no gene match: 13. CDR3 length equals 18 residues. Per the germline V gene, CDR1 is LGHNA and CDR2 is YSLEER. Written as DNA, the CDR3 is TGCGCCAGCAGCCAAGAGGGAGGTAGGCGGGGGAGGACCTACGAGCAGTACTTC. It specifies CASSQEGGRRGRTYEQYF.

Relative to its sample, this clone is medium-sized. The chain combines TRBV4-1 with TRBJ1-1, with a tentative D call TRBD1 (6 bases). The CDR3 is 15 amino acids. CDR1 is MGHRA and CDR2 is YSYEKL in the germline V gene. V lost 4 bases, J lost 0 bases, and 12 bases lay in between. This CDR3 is CASSLRQAMNTEAFF. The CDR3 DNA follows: TGCGCCAGCAGCCTTAGACAGGCTATGAACACTGAAGCTTTCTTT.

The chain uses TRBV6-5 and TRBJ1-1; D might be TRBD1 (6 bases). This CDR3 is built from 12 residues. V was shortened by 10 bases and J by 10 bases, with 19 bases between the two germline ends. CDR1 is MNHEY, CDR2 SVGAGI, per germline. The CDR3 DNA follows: TGTGCCACCAGAAGGGGGGGCTTAATAGCTTTCTTT. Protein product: CATRRGGLIAFF.

CDR3 in amino acids: CASSLGQGATSSYNSPLHF. The DNA for the CDR3 is TGTGCCAGCAGCTTGGGACAGGGGGCTACTAGCTCCTATAATTCACCCCTCCACTTT. The chain carries TRBV7-8 and TRBJ1-6, with 12 bases aligning to TRBD1. The germline CDR1 and CDR2 sequences are SGHVS and FQNEAQ. This CDR3 spans 19 amino acids. The junction had 6 bases not matched to a gene; V was cut back by 3 bases and J by 0 bases.

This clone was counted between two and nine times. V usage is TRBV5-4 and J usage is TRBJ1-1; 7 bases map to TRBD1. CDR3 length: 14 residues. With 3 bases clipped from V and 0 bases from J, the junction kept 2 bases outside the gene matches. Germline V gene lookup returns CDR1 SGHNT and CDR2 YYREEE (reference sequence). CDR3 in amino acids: CASSWGQMNTEAFF. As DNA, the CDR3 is TGTGCCAGCAGCTGGGGACAGATGAACACTGAAGCTTTCTTT. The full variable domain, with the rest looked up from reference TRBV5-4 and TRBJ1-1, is ETGVTQSPTHLIKTRGQQVTLRCSSQSGHNTVSWYQQALGQGPQFIFQYYREEENGRGNFPPRFSGLQFPNYSSELNVNALELDDSALYLCASSWGQMNTEAFFGQGTRLTVV.

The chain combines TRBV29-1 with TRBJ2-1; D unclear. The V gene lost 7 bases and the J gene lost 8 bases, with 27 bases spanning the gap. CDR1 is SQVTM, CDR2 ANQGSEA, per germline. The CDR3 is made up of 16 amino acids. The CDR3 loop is CSGANTRAFLGHEQFF. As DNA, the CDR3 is TGCAGCGGAGCAAACACCCGGGCTTTCCTTGGCCATGAGCAGTTCTTC.

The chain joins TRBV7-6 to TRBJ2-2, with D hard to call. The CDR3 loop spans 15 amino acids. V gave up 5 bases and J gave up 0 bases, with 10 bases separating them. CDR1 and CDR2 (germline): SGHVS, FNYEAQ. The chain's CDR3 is CASSPNPANTGELFF. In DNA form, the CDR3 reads TGTGCCAGCAGCCCAAACCCTGCGAACACCGGGGAGCTGTTTTTT.

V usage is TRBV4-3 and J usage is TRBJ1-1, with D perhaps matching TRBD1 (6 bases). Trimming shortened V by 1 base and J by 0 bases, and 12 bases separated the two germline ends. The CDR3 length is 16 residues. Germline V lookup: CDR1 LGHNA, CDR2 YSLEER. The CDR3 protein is CASSQGNRALNTEAFF. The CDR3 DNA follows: TGCGCCAGCAGCCAAGGTAACAGGGCCTTGAACACTGAAGCTTTCTTT.

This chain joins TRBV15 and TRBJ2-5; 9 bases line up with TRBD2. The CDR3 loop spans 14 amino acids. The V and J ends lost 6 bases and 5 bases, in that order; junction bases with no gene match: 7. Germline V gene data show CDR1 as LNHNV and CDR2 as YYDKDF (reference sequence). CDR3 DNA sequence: TGTGCCACCAGTAATAGCGGGGGCTGGGAGACCCAGTACTTC. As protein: CATSNSGGWETQYF.

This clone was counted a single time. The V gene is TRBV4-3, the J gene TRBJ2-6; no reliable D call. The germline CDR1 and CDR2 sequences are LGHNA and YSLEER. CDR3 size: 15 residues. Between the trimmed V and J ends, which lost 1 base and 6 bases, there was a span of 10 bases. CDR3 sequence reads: CASSQVADTANVLTF. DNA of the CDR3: TGCGCCAGCAGCCAAGTCGCTGACACGGCCAACGTCCTGACTTTC.

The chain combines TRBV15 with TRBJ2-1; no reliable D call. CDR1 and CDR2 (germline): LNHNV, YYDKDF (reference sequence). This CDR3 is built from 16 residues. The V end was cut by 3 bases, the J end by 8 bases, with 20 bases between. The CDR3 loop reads CATSSSGRAITDEQFF. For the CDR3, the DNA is TGTGCCACCAGCAGCTCTGGACGGGCCATCACGGATGAGCAGTTCTTC.

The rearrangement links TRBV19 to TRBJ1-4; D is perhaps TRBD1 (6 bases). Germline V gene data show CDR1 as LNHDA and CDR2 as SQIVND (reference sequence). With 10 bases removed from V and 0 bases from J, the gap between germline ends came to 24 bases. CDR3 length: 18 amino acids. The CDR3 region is CATRPRPGRGSTNEKLFF. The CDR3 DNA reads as TGTGCCACACGGCCCCGTCCGGGCAGGGGATCAACTAATGAAAAACTGTTTTTT. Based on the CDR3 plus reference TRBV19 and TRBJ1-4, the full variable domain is DGGITQSPKYLFRKEGQNVTLSCEQNLNHDAMYWYRQDPGQGLRLIYYSQIVNDFQKGDIAEGYSVSREKKESFPLTVTSAQKNPTAFYLCATRPRPGRGSTNEKLFFGSGTQLSVL.

CDR3 sequence reads: CASSPTSVNTGELFF. CDR3 nucleotide sequence: TGTGCCAGCAGCCCGACTAGCGTGAACACCGGGGAGCTGTTTTTT. The chain couples TRBV9 to TRBJ2-2, with 8 bases aligning to TRBD2. Germline assignment: CDR1 SGDLS and CDR2 YYNGEE. This CDR3 is built from 15 residues. V shed 4 bases, J shed 1 base, and the junction held 3 bases outside the gene matches.

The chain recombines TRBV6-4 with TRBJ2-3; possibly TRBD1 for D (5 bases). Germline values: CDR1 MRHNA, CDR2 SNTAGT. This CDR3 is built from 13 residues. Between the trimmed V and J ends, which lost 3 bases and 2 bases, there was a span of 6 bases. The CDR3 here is CASSEGDTDTQYF. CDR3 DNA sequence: TGTGCCAGCAGTGAAGGGGACACAGATACGCAGTATTTT.